Sequencing of this T cell receptor beta chain was carried out in a study of vaccination effects on CD4 cells after COVID-19. Before sequencing, viral peptide pools were used by the ViraFEST assay to expand antigen-specific CD4+ T cells. After less than 11 days in culture, the CD4+ T cells were isolated. Subjects were given two BNT162b2 or mRNA-1273 vaccine doses. Some clones are missing from TCRdb's copy, which holds only in-frame ones; the method was immunoSEQ multiplex PCR. The sample carries about 30,000 clones, roughly 74% recorded once. Study results and limitations: Cross-reaction with common cold coronaviruses was seen in only 1 of 255 vaccine-induced clones from healthy vaccinees.

Regarding this clone: Its antigen is not known.

The V gene lost 1 base and the J gene lost 6 bases, with 13 bases spanning the gap. The length of the CDR3 is 15 residues. Germline loops: CDR1 SGHTA, CDR2 FQGNSA. The TCR sequence derives from a human donor who received a COVID-19 vaccine. Sequencing was performed on CD4+ T cells from PBMCs cultured with HCoV-OC43 spike peptides, taken after COVID-19 vaccination. Subset meaning: HCoV-OC43 spike overlapping peptide pool stimulation. V is TRBV7-2 and J is TRBJ2-1; possible D gene TRBD2, 5 bases. The CDR3 region is CASSLVGELGNEQFF. The DNA of the CDR3 is TGTGCCAGCAGCTTAGTTGGGGAGCTCGGCAATGAGCAGTTCTTC.